Listed below are T cell receptor beta chains from one sample, sequenced in a study of CD8+CD57+ T cells in acquired aplastic anemia. TCRdb reprocessed the reads via MiXCR and lists one record per CDR3 protein. Of some 82,000 distinct CDR3 sequences listed, approximately 46% were seen once; the top ten hold approximately 61%. Sequenced sample: sorted CD4+, CD8+, or CD8+CD57+ T cells (not recorded which) from PBMCs. The receptors here all came from a human donor in good health, serving as a control. CDR3s leave out the opening cysteine and the closing phenylalanine or tryptophan. A D gene is named only where the DNA matches it firmly.

>TRBJ2-5|TRBV9|-
ASSPDYMEETQY
>TRBJ1-4|TRBV9|-
ASGEGATNEKLF
>TRBJ2-7|TRBV12-3/TRBV12-4|TRBD1
ASSYSSTGSPYEQY
>TRBJ1-2|TRBV12-3/TRBV12-4|-
ASSTTGYYGYT
>TRBJ1-2|TRBV2|-
ASSGTDNYGYT
>TRBJ2-7|TRBV27|-
ASSLVGLGEQY
>TRBJ2-2|TRBV11-1|TRBD1
ASSPRDRGHSGELF
>TRBJ2-5|TRBV19|TRBD1
ASSFRQGPETQY
>TRBJ2-1|TRBV12-3/TRBV12-4|TRBD2
ASSDLAGPSYNEQF
>TRBJ1-4|TRBV9|-
ASSRRATNEKLF
>TRBJ1-2|TRBV20-1|TRBD1
SAKQGAYGYT
>TRBJ2-1|TRBV2|-
ASPRGGKYNEQF
>TRBJ2-5|TRBV25-1|-
ASSTIRTEETQY
>TRBJ1-1|TRBV20-1|TRBD1
SAEGTGDTEAF
>TRBJ2-7|TRBV29-1|TRBD1
SVEAGRKQGYEQY
>TRBJ2-7|TRBV19|TRBD1
ASSFGTGSYEQY
>TRBJ2-3|TRBV27|TRBD2
ASSWTSSPTDTQY
>TRBJ2-3|TRBV19|-
ASSDIRAGTDTQY
>TRBJ2-3|TRBV10-3|-
AIKAGQHTDTQY
>TRBJ2-2|TRBV9|-
ASSALGGELF
>TRBJ1-1|TRBV3-1|TRBD1
ASSHSKGDRATEAF
>TRBJ1-1|TRBV19|TRBD1
ASKTTGGGNTEAF
>TRBJ2-5|TRBV10-1|TRBD1
ASRDRGKQETQY
>TRBJ2-7|TRBV4-1|TRBD2
ASSQVGTMAVEQY
>TRBJ2-3|TRBV25-1|-
ASSELVKADTQY
>TRBJ1-2|TRBV29-1|-
SVERTANYGYT
>TRBJ2-7|TRBV7-2|TRBD2
ASSLAPGLANYEQY
>TRBJ1-1|TRBV19|-
ASSIEGTGNTEAF
>TRBJ2-3|TRBV25-1|TRBD2
ASSAPSSGDGTDTQY
>TRBJ1-4|TRBV10-3|TRBD1
AIRGGDRDEKLF
>TRBJ2-5|TRBV29-1|-
SVELETQY
>TRBJ1-1|TRBV10-3|-
ASGTWSTEAF
>TRBJ1-6|TRBV15|-
ATSTSDSPLH
>TRBJ2-7|TRBV13|-
ASSVRAGAGEQY
>TRBJ2-7|TRBV20-1|-
SASNRDHYEQY
>TRBJ1-2|TRBV20-1|-
SAQVGVGGYT
>TRBJ1-1|TRBV7-9|-
ASSSDTENTEAF
>TRBJ2-1|TRBV7-6|-
ASGPRGDEQF
>TRBJ2-3|TRBV10-3|TRBD2
ASSESGTSGTDTQY
>TRBJ2-3|TRBV25-1|-
ASSLQGAGAGDTQY
>TRBJ2-7|TRBV25-1|-
ATSARGYEQY
>TRBJ2-2|TRBV20-1|-
SAKRTGELF
>TRBJ2-3|TRBV25-1|-
ASSSPVGGADTQY
>TRBJ2-5|TRBV7-2|TRBD1
ASSHPDREGRETQY
>TRBJ2-5|TRBV7-6|-
ASSRGRAETQY
>TRBJ1-1|TRBV10-3|TRBD1
AIRRTGLNTEAF
>TRBJ2-3|TRBV20-1|-
SASSTGYTDTQY
>TRBJ2-1|TRBV15|-
ATSPGRYNEQF
>TRBJ2-1|TRBV11-3|-
ASSLDLAYNEQF
>TRBJ2-3|TRBV9|TRBD1
ASSAGTGPTDTQY
>TRBJ2-5|TRBV6-1|-
ASSPDPGHRQETQY
>TRBJ1-3|TRBV6-4|TRBD1
ASSRTGSGNTIY
>TRBJ1-1|TRBV15|-
ATSRDPLNTEAF
>TRBJ1-1|TRBV7-9|TRBD1
ASSAGTVPNTEAF
>TRBJ2-7|TRBV7-3|-
ASSLFAGGEQY
>TRBJ1-2|TRBV10-3|-
AISGYRLPFYGYT
>TRBJ1-4|TRBV29-1|-
SVDAGGGEKLF